Sequencing of this T cell receptor (beta chain) was carried out in a study of T cell repertoires in cytomegalovirus infection. Study context: The public TCR beta signatures pointed to both CMV infection and matching HLA type. Study observations and caveats: People with CMV and the relevant HLA were identified by cumulative public TCR beta family frequency. In two of eight donors, the top clonotype was HLA-C-restricted CMV-specific.

TCRdb reprocessed the reads via MiXCR and lists one record per CDR3 protein. The sample holds about 230,000 distinct CDR3 sequences; over 20% are singletons and the top ten take over 15%. Notes on this clonotype: Its antigen is as yet unknown.

The CDR3 spans 12 residues. Germline V gene lookup returns CDR1 KGHSH and CDR2 LQKENI. The V and J ends lost 6 bases and 3 bases respectively, with 8 bases between them. The chain links TRBV18 to TRBJ1-2; no clear D gene. The sequence was collected from a human donor in good health (CMV status not recorded). Some clones in this sample may be carry-over from other donors' samples. Material: CD8+ T cells from PBMCs. The CDR3 is CASSPQDYGYTF. Here the CDR3 DNA reads TGTGCCAGCTCTCCCCAGGACTATGGCTACACCTTC.